The 9 T cell receptor beta chains below all came from one sample that was sequenced in a study of blood T cell repertoires in COVID-19. Assay: immunoSEQ multiplex PCR; the TCRdb copy retains only in-frame clones and omits some. The sample lists about 69,000 clones; roughly 73% were seen once. Material: peripheral blood. The receptors stem from a human donor in a cohort sampled during active COVID-19.

This rearrangement joins TRBV7-2 to TRBJ2-3; 9 nucleotides align to TRBD2. Losses at the gene ends were 1 base for V and 2 bases for J; bases not matched to a gene: 4. This CDR3 has 16 amino acids. Germline loops: CDR1 SGHTA, CDR2 FQGNSA. DNA for the CDR3: TGTGCCAGCAGCTTAGGGCTAGCGGGGTACACAGATACGCAGTATTTT. This gives the protein CASSLGLAGYTDTQYF.

The chain couples TRBV5-1 to TRBJ2-3; 9 bases map to TRBD2. The junction had 7 bases not matched to a gene; V was cut back by 0 bases and J by 5 bases. This CDR3 region has 16 residues. Germline assignment: CDR1 SGHRS and CDR2 YFSETQ. CDR3 sequence: CASSLDGGGEGDTQYF. The CDR3 nucleotides read TGCGCCAGCAGCTTGGATGGCGGGGGGGAGGGAGATACGCAGTATTTT.

With regard to this clone: A much bigger clone sits one base away, suggesting this may be a read error. The chain recombines TRBV5-1 with TRBJ2-3; 9 bases agree with TRBD2. Germline V gene lookup returns CDR1 SGHRS and CDR2 YFSETQ. The CDR3 spans 16 residues. The CDR3 nucleotides are TGCGCCCGCAGCTTGGGGCGCGGGGGGGCGGAAGATACGCAGTATTTT. Protein product: CARSLGRGGAEDTQYF.

The sample holds one count of this clone. The CDR3 DNA reads as TGCGCCAGCAGCTTGGAAGGGGGCAATCAGCCCCAGCATTTT. Its protein is CASSLEGGNQPQHF. The chain is built from TRBV5-1 and TRBJ1-5; D perhaps matches TRBD1 (5 bases). Germline V gives CDR1 SGHRS, CDR2 YFSETQ. The CDR3 length is 14 residues. Between the trimmed V and J ends, which lost 0 bases and 2 bases, there was a span of 6 bases.

The rearrangement links TRBV24-1 to TRBJ2-2; 7 nucleotides agree with TRBD1. The length of the CDR3 is 16 residues. Germline trimming cut 4 bases from V and 0 bases from J; bases unmatched to any gene: 4. Germline V gene lookup returns CDR1 KGHDR and CDR2 SFDVKD. The CDR3 reads CATSDQQGSNTGELFF. The DNA of the CDR3 is TGTGCCACCAGTGACCAACAGGGGTCGAACACCGGGGAGCTGTTTTTT.

V and J are TRBV6-5 and TRBJ2-2; the D gene is possibly TRBD1 (6 bases). V was pared by 8 bases and J by 1 base, with 11 bases between. Germline V gene data show CDR1 as MNHEY and CDR2 as SVGAGI. The CDR3 covers 14 residues. In DNA form, the CDR3 reads TGTGCCAGCGGGGAACAGGGGAACACCGGGGAGCTGTTTTTT. Translating it yields CASGEQGNTGELFF.

J is TRBJ2-1 and V is TRBV11-2; 9 bases map to TRBD2. The V gene's germline CDR1 is SGHAT and CDR2 FQNNGV. CDR3 length: 14 residues. V dropped 3 bases and J dropped 6; count of bases not matched to a gene: 3. The CDR3 nucleotides are TGTGCCAGCAGCTTTGGTAGCGGGAGCAATGAGCAGTTCTTC. Translated, it gives CASSFGSGSNEQFF.

The chain joins TRBV9 to TRBJ1-2, with D perhaps TRBD1 (6 bases). The CDR3 totals 13 residues. V shed 0 bases and J shed 8 bases, with 11 bases lying between them. Germline CDR1 SGDLS, CDR2 YYNGEE. The DNA for the CDR3 is TGTGCCAGCAGCGTAGTGTCAGGGGTCGGCTACACCTTC. Residues: CASSVVSGVGYTF.

This chain joins TRBV6-2 or TRBV6-3 and TRBJ2-3; D may be TRBD2 (5 bases). V shed 0 bases and J shed 0 bases, with 7 bases lying between them. The germline V gene has CDR1 MNHEY and CDR2 SVGEGT. CDR3 length equals 15 residues. DNA of the CDR3: TGTGCCAGCAGTTACTCAAGGGAGAGCACAGATACGCAGTATTTT. Its translation is CASSYSRESTDTQYF.